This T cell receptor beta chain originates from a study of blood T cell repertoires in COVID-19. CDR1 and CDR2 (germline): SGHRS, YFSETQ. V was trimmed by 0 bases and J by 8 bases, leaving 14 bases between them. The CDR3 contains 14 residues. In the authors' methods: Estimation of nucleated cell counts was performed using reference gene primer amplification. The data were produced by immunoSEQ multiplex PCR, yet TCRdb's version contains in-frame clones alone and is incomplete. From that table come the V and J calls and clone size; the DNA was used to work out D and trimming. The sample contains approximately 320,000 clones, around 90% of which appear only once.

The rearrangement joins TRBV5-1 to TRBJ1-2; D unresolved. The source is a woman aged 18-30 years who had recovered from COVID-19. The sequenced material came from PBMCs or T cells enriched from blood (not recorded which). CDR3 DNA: TGCGCCAGCAGCTTGGTGTGGGGAGTCGACGGCTACACCTTC. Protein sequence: CASSLVWGVDGYTF.